The next 20 T cell receptor beta chains were all read from a single sample in a study of blood T cells in healthy people across ages. Next came a second PCR, run for about 6 to 12 cycles, which used a sample-barcoded 5' primer along with a J-beta primer mix. In TCRdb, the 5' RACE reads were re-called with MiXCR into one record per CDR3 protein. The top ten clones hold 17% of a sample with 870,000 or so distinct CDR3 sequences, around 26% of them seen once. Sample: blood. These receptors were taken from a woman at least 80 years old in good health.

This chain joins TRBV6-5 and TRBJ2-7; 8 nucleotides match TRBD2. Germline CDR1 is MNHEY and CDR2 is SVGAGI. CDR3 length equals 14 residues. V lost 8 bases, J lost 3 bases, and 9 bases stayed unmatched. CDR3 coding DNA: TGTGCCAGCTCAATCCTAGCGGGTAGCTACGAGCAGTACTTC. As protein: CASSILAGSYEQYF.

This clonotype was detected many times. This chain connects TRBV7-6 to TRBJ2-5, with 11 bases matching TRBD2. Germline V lookup: CDR1 SGHVS, CDR2 FNYEAQ. CDR3 length: 18 amino acids. After removal of 1 base from V and 1 base from J, the junction contained 8 bases not matched to a gene. The CDR3 nucleotides are TGTGCCAGCAGCTTAGTGGGTCTAGCGGGGGGATTCCAAGAGACCCAGTACTTC. Protein product: CASSLVGLAGGFQETQYF.

This clonotype was detected many times. The J gene is TRBJ2-1, the V gene TRBV29-1, with 8 bases matching TRBD1. V trimming: 6 bases; J trimming: 5 bases; junction bases outside the gene matches: 9. Germline V gene data show CDR1 as SQVTM and CDR2 as ANQGSEA. The CDR3 is 14 residues long. DNA of the CDR3: TGCAGCGTCCCACCGGGACAGGCCCACAATGAGCAGTTCTTC. Translated: CSVPPGQAHNEQFF.

V usage is TRBV20-1 and J usage is TRBJ1-1; 9 bases map to TRBD1. Germline lookup yields CDR1 DFQATT and CDR2 SNEGSKA (reference sequence). This CDR3 has 13 residues. Germline trimming cut 6 bases from V and 7 bases from J; bases unmatched to any gene: 9. In nucleotides, the CDR3 is TGCAGTGCCCGAGGGACAGGGAGGGTTGAAGCTTTCTTT. Protein product: CSARGTGRVEAFF.

Concerning this clonotype: This clone may be a read error of a much larger clone one base away. The rearrangement links TRBV7-9 to TRBJ2-1; TRBD1 matches at 10 bases. With 3 bases clipped from V and 5 bases from J, the junction kept 4 bases outside the gene matches. CDR3 length: 15 residues. CDR1 is SEHNR, CDR2 FQNEAQ, per germline (reference sequence). The DNA for the CDR3 is TGTGCCAGCAGCTTGAAGGGGACAGGGGACAATGAGCAGTTCTTC. Encoded protein: CASSLKGTGDNEQFF. The full variable domain, with the rest looked up from reference TRBV7-9 and TRBJ2-1, is DTGVSQNPRHKITKRGQNVTFRCDPISEHNRLYWYRQTLGQGPEFLTYFQNEAQLEKSRLLSDRFSAERPKGSFSTLEIQRTEQGDSAMYLCASSLKGTGDNEQFFGPGTRLTVL.

The V gene is TRBV7-9, the J gene TRBJ2-4; the D gene is possibly TRBD2 (5 bases). The length of the CDR3 is 13 residues. CDR1 and CDR2 from the germline V gene are SEHNR and FQNEAQ (reference sequence). V lost 5 bases and J lost 5, with 10 bases in between. The CDR3 DNA reads as TGTGCCAGCAGCCCCACCGGGGAAAACATTCAGTACTTC. Its translation: CASSPTGENIQYF.

Worth noting for this clonotype: Mismatch with germline at one junction end may stem from a read error. The rearrangement joins TRBV6-2 or TRBV6-3 to TRBJ2-5; 13 nucleotides agree with TRBD2. Germline CDR1 and CDR2: MNHEY and SVGEGT. The CDR3 is 19 residues long. This CDR3 reads CASSYRRTGTSGAQETRYF. CDR3 coding DNA: TGTGCCAGCAGTTACAGGAGAACCGGGACTAGCGGGGCCCAAGAGACCCGGTACTTC.

This chain joins TRBV5-6 and TRBJ2-5; D is unclear. In germline, CDR1 is SGHDT, CDR2 YYEEEE. The germline V and J ends were trimmed by 4 bases and 11 bases, with 24 bases remaining between them. This CDR3 region has 15 residues. The CDR3 here is CASSRDWVSYNEQYF. CDR3 sequence (DNA): TGTGCCAGCAGCCGTGACTGGGTCTCCTACAATGAGCAGTACTTC.

Only a few counts were recorded for this clonotype. Being one base from a much bigger clone, this may be a read error. V and J are TRBV12-3 or TRBV12-4 and TRBJ2-1, with 7 bases matching TRBD1. The end of the DNA fits TRBJ2-7 better, so the J call may be wrong. The CDR3 runs to 14 residues. The CDR3 DNA follows: TGTGCCAGCATTAAAGGGGACAGATACAATGAGCAGTACTTC. Encoded protein: CASIKGDRYNEQYF.

In its sample, this clonotype was seen many times. The chain couples TRBV4-3 to TRBJ1-2; D gene unclear. V lost 0 bases and J 4 bases, leaving 6 bases between the germline ends. CDR3 length equals 13 residues. From germline, CDR1 is LGHNA and CDR2 YSLEER. The CDR3 nucleotides read TGCGCCAGCAGCCAAGAGGGTGCCTATGGCTACACCTTC. The encoded protein is CASSQEGAYGYTF.

This clonotype was observed a handful of times. V gene TRBV20-1 combines with J gene TRBJ2-1, with D possibly matching TRBD1 (6 bases). CDR3 size: 17 residues. Germline V gene lookup returns CDR1 DFQATT and CDR2 SNEGSKA (reference sequence). V lost 5 bases and J lost 4, with 24 bases in between. The DNA for the CDR3 is TGCAGTGCTCCCCGAATTATAGGCAGGGGCCGTTACAATGAGCAGTTCTTC. As protein: CSAPRIIGRGRYNEQFF.

This clonotype was seen repeatedly, ten times or more. The chain carries TRBV6-1 and TRBJ1-2; D remains ambiguous. V lost 5 bases to trimming and J lost 8 bases, with 15 bases between them. The CDR3 is made up of 13 amino acids. Germline lookup yields CDR1 MNHNS and CDR2 SASEGT. CDR3 nucleotide sequence: TGTGCCAGCAGTCATAGCGCAGAGAGAGGCTACACCTTC. It yields the protein CASSHSAERGYTF.

This clonotype was observed a handful of times. The chain couples TRBV6-1 to TRBJ1-2; TRBD1 matches at 7 bases. The ends lost 4 bases at V and 2 bases at J; junction bases unmatched: 7. The CDR3 runs 15 residues. Germline CDR1 is MNHNS and CDR2 is SASEGT. The chain's CDR3 is CASSVGDSRNYGYTF. The CDR3 DNA sequence: TGTGCCAGCAGTGTCGGGGACAGCAGAAACTATGGCTACACCTTC.

About this clonotype: A much more abundant neighbour one base away suggests this may be a read error. V gene TRBV12-3 or TRBV12-4 combines with J gene TRBJ2-7; D unresolved. This CDR3 comprises 12 residues. In DNA form, the CDR3 reads TGTACCAGCAGTACAAACGACTACGAGCAGTACTTC. Translation gives CTSSTNDYEQYF.

This rearrangement joins TRBV12-3 or TRBV12-4 to TRBJ2-7; D is perhaps TRBD2 (7 bases). The CDR3 loop spans 14 amino acids. V lost 3 bases and J 2 bases, leaving 11 bases between the germline ends. Here the CDR3 DNA reads TGTGCCAGCAGTTTGGGGGAGGGGGCCTACGAGCAGTACTTC. Its translation is CASSLGEGAYEQYF.

This clonotype was seen more than once but under ten times. The CDR3 loop reads CASTLGRAVAKNIQYF. The CDR3 region has the DNA TGTGCCAGCACCCTCGGGAGAGCGGTAGCCAAAAACATTCAGTACTTC. The V call is TRBV6-2 or TRBV6-3, the J call TRBJ2-4; weak D call: TRBD2 (6 bases). This CDR3 spans 16 amino acids. Germline-derived CDR1 and CDR2 are MNHEY and SVGEGT. Trimming stripped 7 bases from V and 0 bases from J, with 16 bases between.

This chain connects TRBV24-1 to TRBJ2-3; D not resolved. V was clipped by 3 bases and J by 5 bases, with 11 bases between them. From germline, CDR1 is KGHDR and CDR2 SFDVKD. The CDR3 is made up of 14 amino acids. The CDR3 DNA is TGTGCCACCAGTGATGACCCCACGGGAGATACGCAGTATTTT. Its translation: CATSDDPTGDTQYF.

At least ten counts were recorded for this clonotype. The chain has TRBV6-1 and TRBJ1-2; the match to TRBD1 covers 7 bases. The CDR3 runs to 15 residues. Germline V gives CDR1 MNHNS, CDR2 SASEGT. Unmatched junction bases numbered 4, after V lost 3 bases and J lost 0 bases. The CDR3 spells CASSDRTGANYGYTF. The CDR3 DNA sequence: TGTGCCAGCAGTGATCGGACAGGAGCTAACTATGGCTACACCTTC.

The CDR3 coding sequence is TGTGCCAGCAGTTCGGGGGTCACAAGGGACGCCGGGGAGCTGTTTTTT. Translated, it gives CASSSGVTRDAGELFF. The rearrangement joins TRBV6-2 or TRBV6-3 to TRBJ2-2, with D possibly being TRBD2 (6 bases). Per the germline V gene, CDR1 is MNHEY and CDR2 is SVGEGT. With 4 bases removed from V and 6 bases from J, the gap between germline ends came to 18 bases. This CDR3 comprises 16 residues.

There are many counts of this clonotype. The CDR3 coding sequence is TGCGCCAGCAGCCCCGGGGATCAAGAGACCCAGTACTTC. This gives the protein CASSPGDQETQYF. This chain uses TRBV5-1 with TRBJ2-5, with D possibly TRBD2 on 5 matching bases. The CDR3 covers 13 residues. V was trimmed by 4 bases and J by 2 bases, leaving 9 bases between them. The germline CDR1 and CDR2 sequences are SGHRS and YFSETQ.